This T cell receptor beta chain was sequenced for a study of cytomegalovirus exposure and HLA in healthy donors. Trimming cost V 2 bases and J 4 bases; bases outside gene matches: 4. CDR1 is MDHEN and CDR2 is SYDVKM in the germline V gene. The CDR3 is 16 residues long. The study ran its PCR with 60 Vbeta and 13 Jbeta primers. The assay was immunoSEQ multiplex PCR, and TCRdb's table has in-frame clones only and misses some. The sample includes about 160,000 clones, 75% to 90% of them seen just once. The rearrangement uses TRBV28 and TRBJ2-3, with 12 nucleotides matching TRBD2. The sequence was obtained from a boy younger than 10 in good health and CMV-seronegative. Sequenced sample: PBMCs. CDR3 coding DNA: TGTGCCAGCAGTTTAGGCCCTAGCGGGGGGGCAGATACGCAGTATTTT. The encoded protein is CASSLGPSGGADTQYF.